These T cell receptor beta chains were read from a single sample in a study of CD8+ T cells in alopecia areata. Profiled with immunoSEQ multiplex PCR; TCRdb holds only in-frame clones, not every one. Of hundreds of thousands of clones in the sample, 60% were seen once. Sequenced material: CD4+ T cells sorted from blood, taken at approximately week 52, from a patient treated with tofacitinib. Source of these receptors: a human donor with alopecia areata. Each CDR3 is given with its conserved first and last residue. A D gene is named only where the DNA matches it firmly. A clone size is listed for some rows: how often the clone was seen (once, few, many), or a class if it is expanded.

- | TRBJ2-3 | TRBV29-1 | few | TGCAGCGTCGAGAGGCTGCTTTTT | CSVERLLF
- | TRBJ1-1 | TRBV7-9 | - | TGTGCCAGCAGCCCCCGGGGGGGGGCCATGAACACTGAAGCTTTCTTT | CASSPRGGAMNTEAFF
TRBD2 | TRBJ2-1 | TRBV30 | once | TGTGCCTGGGATTTAGCGGGGGCGCAGTTCTTC | CAWDLAGAQFF
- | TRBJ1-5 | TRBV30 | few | TGTGCCTGGAGTACCGGGCTCAATCAGCCCCAGCATTTT | CAWSTGLNQPQHF
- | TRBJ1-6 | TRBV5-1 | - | TGCGCCAGCAGCTTGGGGCAGCATAATTCACCCCTCCACTTT | CASSLGQHNSPLHF
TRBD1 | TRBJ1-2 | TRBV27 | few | TGTGCCAGCAGTGAACGGACAGGGGGCTACTATGGCTACACCTTC | CASSERTGGYYGYTF
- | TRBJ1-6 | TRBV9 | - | TGTGCCAGCAGCCCGCACAGCCCTGGGAATTCACCCCTCCACTTT | CASSPHSPGNSPLHF
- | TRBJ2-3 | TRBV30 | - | TGTGCCTGGAGTCCGTCCCGTACCACAGATACGCAGTATTTT | CAWSPSRTTDTQYF
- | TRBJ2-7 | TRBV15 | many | TGTGCCACCAGCAGAGCATTTGGGGGGAGGACAGAGCAGTACTTC | CATSRAFGGRTEQYF
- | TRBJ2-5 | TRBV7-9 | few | TGTGCCAGCAGCTTAAGTCCCGGGGAGACCCAGTACTTC | CASSLSPGETQYF
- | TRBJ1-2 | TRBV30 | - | TGTGCCTGGAGTGTACGACTATGGGATGGCTACACCTTC | CAWSVRLWDGYTF
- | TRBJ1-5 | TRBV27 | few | TGCCCCCCAGGGGTTAATCAGCCCCAGCATTTT | CPPGVNQPQHF
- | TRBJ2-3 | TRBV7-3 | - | TGTGCCAGCAGCTTAGACAGAAGCACAGATACGCAGTATTTT | CASSLDRSTDTQYF
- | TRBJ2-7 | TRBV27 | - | TGTGCCAGCAGTTTAGTAGGGAATTCCTACGAGCAGTACTTC | CASSLVGNSYEQYF
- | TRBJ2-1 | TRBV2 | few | TGTGCCAGTTCGCCGGCCCCGGGTTTTATAGGGCAGTTCTTC | CASSPAPGFIGQFF
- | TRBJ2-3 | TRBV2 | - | TGTGCCACCCCAATAGTTAGCACAGATACGCAGTATTTT | CATPIVSTDTQYF
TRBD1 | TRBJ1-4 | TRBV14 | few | TGTGCCAGCAGCCCCCGACAGGGTGGCGAAAAACTGTTTTTT | CASSPRQGGEKLFF
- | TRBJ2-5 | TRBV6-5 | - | TGTGCCAGCTCCCTGGGATGGACGTACCAAGAGACCCAGTACTTC | CASSLGWTYQETQYF
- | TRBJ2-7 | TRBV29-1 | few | TGCAGCGTTGTTTGGGGCAGCCTTTTGCACGAGCAGTACTTC | CSVVWGSLLHEQYF
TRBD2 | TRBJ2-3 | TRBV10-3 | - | TGTGCCACAAGGGGACTAGCTCGCCGAGCAGATACGCAGTATTTT | CATRGLARRADTQYF
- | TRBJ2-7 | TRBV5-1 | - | TGCGCCACGCAATTTGACCCCATATCCTACGAGCAGTACTTC | CATQFDPISYEQYF
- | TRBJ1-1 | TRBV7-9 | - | TGTGCCAGCAGCCAAATCGGACAGACTAACACTGAAGCTTTCTTT | CASSQIGQTNTEAFF
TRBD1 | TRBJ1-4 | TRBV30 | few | TGTGCCTGGAGGGACAGGGGCTATGAAAAACTGTTTTTT | CAWRDRGYEKLFF
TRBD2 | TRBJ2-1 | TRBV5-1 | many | TGCGCCAGCAGCTTGGAGGCTAGCGGGGGTAAGGGTGAGCAGTTCTTC | CASSLEASGGKGEQFF
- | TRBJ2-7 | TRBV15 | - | TGTGCCACCAGCAGTGACACCTACGAGCAGTACTTC | CATSSDTYEQYF
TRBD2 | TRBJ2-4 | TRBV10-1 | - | TGCGCCAGCAGTAACTCTAGCGGGGGGACCTTGGACATTCAGTACTTC | CASSNSSGGTLDIQYF
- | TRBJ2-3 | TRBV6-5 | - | TGTGCCAGCAGTTACACTAGCACAGATACGCAGTATTTT | CASSYTSTDTQYF
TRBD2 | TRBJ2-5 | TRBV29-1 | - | TGCAGCGTTGAACAGCTAGCGGGGTGGAAAGAGACCCAGTACTTC | CSVEQLAGWKETQYF
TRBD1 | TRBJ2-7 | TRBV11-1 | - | TGTGCCAGCAGCGACAGGGGCTACGAGCAGTACTTC | CASSDRGYEQYF
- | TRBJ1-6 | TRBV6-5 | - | TGTGCCAGCAGTTACACCAATTCACCCCTCCACTTT | CASSYTNSPLHF
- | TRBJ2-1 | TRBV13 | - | TGTGCCAGCAGCTTAGGCCCCAGGAGTAGCTCCTACAATGAGCAGTTCTTC | CASSLGPRSSSYNEQFF
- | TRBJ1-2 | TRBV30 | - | TGTGCCTGGAGAGGAGCCGCAGGGAGGCGGATCTATGGCTACACCTTC | CAWRGAAGRRIYGYTF
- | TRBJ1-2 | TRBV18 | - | TGTGCCAGCTCACCACAGGATAACTATGGCTACACCTTC | CASSPQDNYGYTF
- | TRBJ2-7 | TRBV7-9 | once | TGTGCCAGCAGCCCCCAGGGAGGCGCACACTACGAGCAGTACTTC | CASSPQGGAHYEQYF
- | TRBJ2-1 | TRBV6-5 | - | TGTGCCAGCAGTTCTCGGGCGTCTTACAATGAGCAGTTCTTC | CASSSRASYNEQFF
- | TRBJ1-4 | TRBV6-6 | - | TGTGCCAGCATCTTGGGTGCAACTAATGAAAAACTGTTTTTT | CASILGATNEKLFF
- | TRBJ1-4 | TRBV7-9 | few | TGTGCCAGCAGCCAAATCGGCGGGGTTCGTGGTGAAAAACTGTTTTTT | CASSQIGGVRGEKLFF
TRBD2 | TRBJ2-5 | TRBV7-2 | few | TGTGCCAGCAGCTCCTCCGGGACAAGGTCGGGAGGGTCCCAGTACTTC | CASSSSGTRSGGSQYF
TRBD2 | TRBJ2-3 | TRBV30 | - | TGTGCCTGGAGTGTACTGGGACTAGCGGAGGGAGATACGCAGTATTTT | CAWSVLGLAEGDTQYF
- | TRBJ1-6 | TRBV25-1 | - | TGTGCCAGCAGTGGGCAGGGCGATTCACCCCTCCACTTT | CASSGQGDSPLHF
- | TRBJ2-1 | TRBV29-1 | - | TGCAGCGTGAGTAGCCTGGCGGGGTCCTACAATGAGCAGTTCTTC | CSVSSLAGSYNEQFF
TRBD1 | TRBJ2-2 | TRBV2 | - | TGTGCCAGCAGTGTTCCGGACAGGGCAGCCGGGGAGCTGTTTTTT | CASSVPDRAAGELFF
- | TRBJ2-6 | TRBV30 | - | TGTGCCTGGACCTCAGGGGCTGGGGCCAACGTCCTGACTTTC | CAWTSGAGANVLTF
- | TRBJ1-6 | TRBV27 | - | TGTGCCAGCAGCCAATCATATGGGGGTTCACCCCTCCACTTT | CASSQSYGGSPLHF
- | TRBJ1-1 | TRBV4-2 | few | TGTGCCAGCAGCCAAGACGAGGGGAGAGAGACTGAAGCTTTCTTT | CASSQDEGRETEAFF
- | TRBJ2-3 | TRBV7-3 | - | TGTGCCAGCAGTCTCAGGGGAGGTACAGATACGCAGTATTTT | CASSLRGGTDTQYF
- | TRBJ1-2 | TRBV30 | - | TGTGCCTGGAGTGGAAACAGGGTGAGCTACACCTTC | CAWSGNRVSYTF
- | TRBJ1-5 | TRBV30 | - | TGTGCCTGGAGTGGAGAGGGCTATCAGCCCCAGCATTTT | CAWSGEGYQPQHF
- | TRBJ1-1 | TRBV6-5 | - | TGTGCCAGCAGTCCAACGCGACAGAACACTGAAGCTTTCTTT | CASSPTRQNTEAFF